Listed below are T cell receptor beta chains from one sample, sequenced in a study of T-cell memory formation after mild COVID-19. TCRdb recomputed calls from the 5' RACE reads with MiXCR, one row per CDR3 protein. The sample yields 400,000 to 550,000 distinct CDR3 sequences, 20% to 30% seen once. Material for sequencing was PBMCs or a T cell subset sorted from them (not recorded which). These receptors came from an adult woman who had mild COVID-19 (a few samples of this study predate the infection). Cell type and time point are not known. Both conserved end residues are part of each CDR3. D genes are given only for firm matches. Clone size, where shown, is once, few, many, or a class for clones that have expanded.

j_call: TRBJ1-2; d_call: NA; v_call: TRBV7-2; clone_size: NA; cdr3_aa: CASSLDPARVFYGYTF; cdr3_nt: TGTGCCAGCAGCTTAGATCCCGCACGGGTCTTCTATGGCTACACCTTC
j_call: TRBJ1-6; d_call: NA; v_call: TRBV6-6; clone_size: few; cdr3_aa: CASAHAGFGNSPLHF; cdr3_nt: TGTGCCAGCGCCCATGCCGGGTTTGGAAATTCACCCCTCCACTTT
j_call: TRBJ1-5; d_call: NA; v_call: TRBV7-3; clone_size: NA; cdr3_aa: CASRGGISNQPQHF; cdr3_nt: TGTGCCAGCAGGGGGGGTATTAGCAATCAGCCCCAGCATTTT
j_call: TRBJ1-4; d_call: TRBD1; v_call: TRBV10-3; clone_size: NA; cdr3_aa: CAISQTGPDEKLFF; cdr3_nt: TGTGCCATCAGCCAGACAGGGCCTGACGAAAAACTGTTTTTT
j_call: TRBJ2-1; d_call: TRBD1; v_call: TRBV29-1; clone_size: few; cdr3_aa: CSARQGGYNEQFF; cdr3_nt: TGCAGCGCAAGACAGGGGGGCTACAATGAGCAGTTCTTC
j_call: TRBJ2-5; d_call: NA; v_call: TRBV12-3/TRBV12-4; clone_size: NA; cdr3_aa: CASSFLRGIETQYF; cdr3_nt: TGTGCCAGCAGTTTCTTGAGGGGTATAGAGACCCAGTACTTC
j_call: TRBJ2-3; d_call: NA; v_call: TRBV4-2; clone_size: NA; cdr3_aa: CASSQERGPDTQYF; cdr3_nt: TGTGCCAGCAGCCAAGAGCGGGGGCCAGATACGCAGTATTTT
j_call: TRBJ2-1; d_call: NA; v_call: TRBV12-3/TRBV12-4; clone_size: NA; cdr3_aa: CASSLGGGRFF; cdr3_nt: TGTGCCAGCAGTTTAGGAGGGGGTCGGTTCTTC
j_call: TRBJ2-1; d_call: NA; v_call: TRBV2; clone_size: NA; cdr3_aa: CASRVTEKQFF; cdr3_nt: TGTGCCAGCAGGGTGACAGAGAAGCAGTTCTTC
j_call: TRBJ2-1; d_call: NA; v_call: TRBV7-6; clone_size: NA; cdr3_aa: CASSLPGRAYNEQFF; cdr3_nt: TGTGCCAGCAGCTTACCAGGACGCGCCTACAATGAGCAGTTCTTC
j_call: TRBJ2-3; d_call: TRBD2; v_call: TRBV5-6; clone_size: NA; cdr3_aa: CASSFGTSGKTDTQYF; cdr3_nt: TGTGCCAGCAGCTTCGGGACTAGCGGGAAAACAGATACGCAGTATTTT
j_call: TRBJ2-5; d_call: NA; v_call: TRBV18; clone_size: NA; cdr3_aa: CASSPLVNQETQYF; cdr3_nt: TGTGCCAGCTCACCACTGGTCAATCAAGAGACCCAGTACTTC
j_call: TRBJ2-1; d_call: TRBD2; v_call: TRBV2; clone_size: few; cdr3_aa: CATLWAGGGYNEQFF; cdr3_nt: TGTGCCACCTTATGGGCGGGAGGCGGCTACAATGAGCAGTTCTTC
j_call: TRBJ1-5; d_call: NA; v_call: TRBV25-1; clone_size: NA; cdr3_aa: CASSEYGGHQPQHF; cdr3_nt: TGTGCCAGCAGTGAATACGGTGGCCATCAGCCCCAGCATTTT
j_call: TRBJ2-6; d_call: NA; v_call: TRBV7-6; clone_size: few; cdr3_aa: CASSQGTAFGANVLTF; cdr3_nt: TGTGCCAGCAGCCAGGGGACGGCCTTTGGGGCCAACGTCCTGACTTTC
j_call: TRBJ1-1; d_call: NA; v_call: TRBV27; clone_size: NA; cdr3_aa: CASSFRGTQNTEAFF; cdr3_nt: TGTGCCAGCAGTTTTCGGGGTACCCAGAACACTGAAGCTTTCTTT
j_call: TRBJ2-1; d_call: TRBD2; v_call: TRBV12-3/TRBV12-4; clone_size: few; cdr3_aa: CASSPLAGGGEQFF; cdr3_nt: TGTGCCAGCAGTCCCCTAGCGGGAGGTGGGGAGCAGTTCTTC
j_call: TRBJ1-1; d_call: NA; v_call: TRBV3-1; clone_size: NA; cdr3_aa: CASSPTPGRTEAFF; cdr3_nt: TGTGCCAGCAGCCCCACGCCGGGGAGGACTGAAGCTTTCTTT
j_call: TRBJ2-7; d_call: TRBD1; v_call: TRBV12-3/TRBV12-4; clone_size: many; cdr3_aa: CASSLGGQGPYEQYF; cdr3_nt: TGTGCCAGCAGTTTAGGGGGACAGGGACCCTACGAGCAGTACTTC
j_call: TRBJ2-1; d_call: TRBD2; v_call: TRBV5-6; clone_size: NA; cdr3_aa: CASSLAVYREDSDNEQFF; cdr3_nt: TGTGCCAGCAGCTTGGCCGTTTATCGGGAGGATAGCGACAATGAGCAGTTCTTC
j_call: TRBJ2-5; d_call: TRBD2; v_call: TRBV10-3; clone_size: NA; cdr3_aa: CAISRAGDGEETQYF; cdr3_nt: TGTGCCATCAGTCGAGCGGGAGACGGGGAAGAGACCCAGTACTTC
j_call: TRBJ2-7; d_call: NA; v_call: TRBV12-3/TRBV12-4; clone_size: once; cdr3_aa: CASRPPSSYEQYF; cdr3_nt: TGTGCCAGCAGACCACCTAGCTCCTACGAGCAGTACTTC
j_call: TRBJ1-5; d_call: NA; v_call: TRBV24-1; clone_size: NA; cdr3_aa: CATSDPAGTEKPNQPQHF; cdr3_nt: TGTGCCACCAGTGATCCCGCCGGGACGGAGAAACCCAATCAGCCCCAGCATTTT
j_call: TRBJ2-3; d_call: NA; v_call: TRBV7-2; clone_size: NA; cdr3_aa: CASSLVLGGLGTDTQYF; cdr3_nt: TGTGCCAGCAGCTTAGTCCTAGGGGGACTTGGCACAGATACGCAGTATTTT
j_call: TRBJ1-1; d_call: NA; v_call: TRBV12-5; clone_size: NA; cdr3_aa: CASGLEGLGNTEAFF; cdr3_nt: TGTGCTAGTGGTTTGGAGGGGTTGGGGAACACTGAAGCTTTCTTT
j_call: TRBJ1-1; d_call: TRBD1; v_call: TRBV12-3/TRBV12-4; clone_size: few; cdr3_aa: CASRWGQMNTEAFF; cdr3_nt: TGTGCCAGCAGATGGGGACAGATGAACACTGAAGCTTTCTTT
j_call: TRBJ2-1; d_call: NA; v_call: TRBV3-1; clone_size: few; cdr3_aa: CASSQWRSSYNEQFF; cdr3_nt: TGTGCCAGCAGCCAGTGGAGGAGCTCCTACAATGAGCAGTTCTTC
j_call: TRBJ2-1; d_call: TRBD1; v_call: TRBV19; clone_size: few; cdr3_aa: CASSIGQGAQFF; cdr3_nt: TGTGCCAGTAGTATCGGACAGGGAGCGCAGTTCTTC
j_call: TRBJ2-5; d_call: NA; v_call: TRBV9; clone_size: few; cdr3_aa: CASSSGNLQETQYF; cdr3_nt: TGTGCCAGCAGCTCCGGGAACCTCCAAGAGACCCAGTACTTC
j_call: TRBJ2-6; d_call: NA; v_call: TRBV20-1; clone_size: few; cdr3_aa: CSARTPFGGGANVLTF; cdr3_nt: TGCAGTGCTCGGACACCTTTTGGAGGTGGGGCCAACGTCCTGACTTTC
j_call: TRBJ2-3; d_call: TRBD2; v_call: TRBV2; clone_size: NA; cdr3_aa: CASSESLAGSTDTQYF; cdr3_nt: TGTGCCAGCAGTGAGTCACTAGCGGGGTCCACAGATACGCAGTATTTT
j_call: TRBJ1-1; d_call: NA; v_call: TRBV7-6; clone_size: few; cdr3_aa: CASSPPEVGSHTEAFF; cdr3_nt: TGTGCCAGCAGCCCTCCTGAGGTCGGGAGCCACACTGAAGCTTTCTTT
j_call: TRBJ2-3; d_call: TRBD1; v_call: TRBV9; clone_size: NA; cdr3_aa: CASSAWTGERADTQYF; cdr3_nt: TGTGCCAGCAGCGCCTGGACAGGGGAAAGGGCAGATACGCAGTATTTT
j_call: TRBJ2-3; d_call: TRBD2; v_call: TRBV28; clone_size: few; cdr3_aa: CASYPLSGRPTDTQYF; cdr3_nt: TGTGCCAGCTATCCCCTTAGCGGGAGGCCTACAGATACGCAGTATTTT
j_call: TRBJ2-5; d_call: NA; v_call: TRBV18; clone_size: few; cdr3_aa: CASSQDEGAGKTQYF; cdr3_nt: TGTGCCAGCTCACAGGATGAAGGGGCCGGAAAGACCCAGTACTTC
j_call: TRBJ2-3; d_call: NA; v_call: TRBV7-9; clone_size: many; cdr3_aa: CASSQEGRGTDTQYF; cdr3_nt: TGTGCCAGCAGCCAAGAGGGGCGTGGGACAGATACGCAGTATTTT
j_call: TRBJ1-2; d_call: NA; v_call: TRBV20-1; clone_size: NA; cdr3_aa: CSAREDWGALGYTF; cdr3_nt: TGCAGTGCTAGAGAAGACTGGGGGGCGCTTGGCTACACCTTC
j_call: TRBJ2-7; d_call: NA; v_call: TRBV7-2; clone_size: few; cdr3_aa: CASSPPGPVHEQYF; cdr3_nt: TGTGCCAGCAGCCCCCCCGGCCCCGTCCACGAGCAGTACTTC
j_call: TRBJ1-4; d_call: NA; v_call: TRBV11-2; clone_size: medium-sized; cdr3_aa: CASSLVNVVVANEKLFF; cdr3_nt: TGTGCCAGCAGCTTAGTCAACGTGGTTGTGGCTAATGAAAAACTGTTTTTT
j_call: TRBJ1-2; d_call: TRBD1; v_call: TRBV6-5; clone_size: NA; cdr3_aa: CASRNSGGADGYTF; cdr3_nt: TGTGCCAGCAGAAACTCAGGGGGCGCGGACGGCTACACCTTC
j_call: TRBJ2-3; d_call: TRBD2; v_call: TRBV7-6; clone_size: NA; cdr3_aa: CASSSLGGRGTDTQYF; cdr3_nt: TGTGCCAGCAGCTCGTTAGGAGGGAGGGGCACAGATACGCAGTATTTT
j_call: TRBJ1-2; d_call: NA; v_call: TRBV14; clone_size: NA; cdr3_aa: CASSSIGSMDYTF; cdr3_nt: TGTGCCAGCAGCTCGATTGGGTCTATGGACTACACCTTC
j_call: TRBJ1-3; d_call: NA; v_call: TRBV29-1; clone_size: NA; cdr3_aa: CSAEDGDLDTIYF; cdr3_nt: TGCAGCGCTGAGGACGGGGACCTTGACACCATATATTTT
j_call: TRBJ1-2; d_call: NA; v_call: TRBV7-2; clone_size: NA; cdr3_aa: CASSQAPWTAYGYTF; cdr3_nt: TGTGCCAGCAGCCAGGCCCCCTGGACAGCCTATGGCTACACCTTC
j_call: TRBJ2-2; d_call: NA; v_call: TRBV30; clone_size: NA; cdr3_aa: CAYPPLGGNTGELFF; cdr3_nt: TGTGCCTATCCCCCGTTGGGAGGGAACACCGGGGAGCTGTTTTTT
j_call: TRBJ2-7; d_call: TRBD1; v_call: TRBV7-9; clone_size: many; cdr3_aa: CASSLADSGQGLYEQYF; cdr3_nt: TGTGCCAGCAGCTTAGCAGATTCCGGACAGGGATTGTACGAGCAGTACTTC
j_call: TRBJ2-4; d_call: TRBD2; v_call: TRBV9; clone_size: NA; cdr3_aa: CASSAKGTSGAKNIQYF; cdr3_nt: TGTGCCAGCAGCGCCAAAGGGACTAGCGGAGCCAAAAACATTCAGTACTTC
j_call: TRBJ2-1; d_call: NA; v_call: TRBV6-6; clone_size: few; cdr3_aa: CASSSQWEEQFF; cdr3_nt: TGTGCCAGCAGTTCCCAATGGGAGGAGCAGTTCTTC
j_call: TRBJ2-3; d_call: TRBD1; v_call: TRBV7-9; clone_size: few; cdr3_aa: CASSLQGETDTQYF; cdr3_nt: TGTGCCAGCAGCTTACAGGGGGAGACAGATACGCAGTATTTT
j_call: TRBJ1-2; d_call: TRBD1; v_call: TRBV7-9; clone_size: once; cdr3_aa: CASSRGQGALHGYTF; cdr3_nt: TGTGCCAGCAGCAGAGGACAGGGGGCGCTTCACGGCTACACCTTC
j_call: TRBJ2-7; d_call: TRBD2; v_call: TRBV29-1; clone_size: NA; cdr3_aa: CSVEEGTSAGYEQYF; cdr3_nt: TGCAGCGTTGAAGAGGGGACTAGCGCGGGCTACGAGCAGTACTTC